Below are 22 T cell receptor beta chains sequenced from a single sample in a study of shared clonotypes between healthy human individuals. The table came from immunoSEQ multiplex PCR; TCRdb's copy has only in-frame clones and leaves some out. Altogether roughly 2.1 million clones are present, 90% to 95% being singletons, with the ten largest covering approximately 1.7%. The naive CD8 subset, CD45RO-negative cells positively selected for CCR7, excluded terminally differentiated effector memory CD45RA+ cells. Sequencing used naive CD8+ T cells from PBMCs. The receptor set was obtained from a man aged 18 to 30 in good health. Some clones in this sample may be carry-over from other donors' samples.

This chain joins TRBV7-9 and TRBJ1-2; TRBD1 agrees at 7 bases. J gave up 4 bases and V 5 bases, and 4 bases lay outside the gene matches. From germline, CDR1 is SEHNR and CDR2 FQNEAQ (reference sequence). This CDR3 is built from 13 residues. Here the CDR3 reads CASSNRGSYGYTF. CDR3 DNA sequence: TGTGCCAGCAGCAACAGGGGATCCTATGGCTACACCTTC. Using reference TRBV7-9 and TRBJ1-2 for the parts outside the CDR3, the full variable domain is DTGVSQNPRHKITKRGQNVTFRCDPISEHNRLYWYRQTLGQGPEFLTYFQNEAQLEKSRLLSDRFSAERPKGSFSTLEIQRTEQGDSAMYLCASSNRGSYGYTFGSGTRLTVV.

This chain connects TRBV7-9 to TRBJ1-2; possibly TRBD1 for D (5 bases). Germline CDR1 and CDR2: SEHNR and FQNEAQ (reference sequence). The CDR3 has 16 residues. The V end lost 5 bases, the J end lost 6 bases, and 22 bases lay between the germline ends. CDR3 protein: CASSPPRAGRTNGYTF. The CDR3, as DNA: TGTGCCAGCAGCCCCCCTCGCGCAGGGAGGACTAATGGCTACACCTTC.

The rearrangement links TRBV6-1 to TRBJ1-4; D remains ambiguous. The V and J ends lost 6 bases and 3 bases respectively, with 14 bases between them. Germline loops: CDR1 MNHNS, CDR2 SASEGT. The CDR3 is 15 residues long. CDR3 nucleotide sequence: TGTGCCAGCAGCGACCTCCGGGATGCTAATGAAAAACTGTTTTTT. It specifies CASSDLRDANEKLFF.

The chain joins TRBV7-8 to TRBJ2-7, with TRBD2 matching over 8 bases. V trimming: 5 bases; J trimming: 4 bases; junction bases outside the gene matches: 13. Germline CDR1 is SGHVS and CDR2 is FQNEAQ. This CDR3 is 16 amino acids long. For the CDR3, the DNA is TGTGCCAGCAGCCCGCGGGGGGCCTCAACCCGTTACGAGCAGTACTTC. It codes for CASSPRGASTRYEQYF.

This clone was counted between two and nine times. This chain links TRBV10-2 with TRBJ1-1; no reliable D call. The CDR3 length is 14 residues. V shed 3 bases and J shed 2 bases, with 10 bases lying between them. From germline, CDR1 is WSHSY and CDR2 SAAADI. The CDR3 DNA reads as TGCGCCAGCAGTGAAGAAGCTACAAACACTGAAGCTTTCTTT. Translating it yields CASSEEATNTEAFF.

The chain uses TRBV27 and TRBJ2-3; D ambiguous. V lost 5 bases to trimming and J lost 2 bases, with 8 bases between them. This CDR3 is built from 13 residues. Per germline, CDR1 MNHEY and CDR2 SMNVEV (reference sequence). The CDR3 nucleotides are TGTGCCAGCAGTCCAAGTAACACAGATACGCAGTATTTT. Translation: CASSPSNTDTQYF.

J is TRBJ1-1 and V is TRBV10-3; 7 bases line up with TRBD1. The J segment lost 0 bases and the V segment lost 6 bases, leaving 13 bases of the junction unmatched. This CDR3 has 17 residues. Per the germline V gene, CDR1 is ENHRY and CDR2 is SYGVKD. Written as DNA, the CDR3 is TGTGCCATCAGCGTTAACTGGGACAGTACCGTGAACACTGAAGCTTTCTTT. Translated: CAISVNWDSTVNTEAFF.

The V call is TRBV2, the J call TRBJ2-7, with unresolved D. Germline assignment: CDR1 SNHLY and CDR2 FYNNEI. This CDR3 has 12 residues. Trimming took off 7 bases at V and 2 bases at J, with 9 bases between the two ends. The CDR3 spells CASNYDPYEQYF. DNA for the CDR3: TGTGCCAGCAACTATGACCCCTACGAGCAGTACTTC. The whole variable domain, filled in from reference TRBV2 and TRBJ2-7, reads EPEVTQTPSHQVTQMGQEVILRCVPISNHLYFYWYRQILGQKVEFLVSFYNNEISEKSEIFDDQFSVERPDGSNFTLKIRSTKLEDSAMYFCASNYDPYEQYFGPGTRLTVT.

This clone showed up just a few times. The CDR3 region is CASNLVGSNQPQHF. The CDR3 coding sequence is TGTGCCAGCAACCTGGTTGGTAGCAATCAGCCCCAGCATTTT. V is TRBV27 and J is TRBJ1-5, with D uncertain. The ends were cut back, 7 bases at V and 0 bases at J, with 10 bases in the middle. CDR3 size: 14 residues. The germline V gene encodes CDR1 MNHEY and CDR2 SMNVEV (reference sequence).

The table lists this clone with a count of one. The J gene is TRBJ2-2, the V gene TRBV4-1, with TRBD2 matching 10 bases. Germline-derived CDR1 and CDR2 are MGHRA and YSYEKL. J gave up 6 bases and V 1 base, and 5 bases lay outside the gene matches. The length of the CDR3 is 16 residues. The CDR3 is CASSQVLAGVAGELFF. In nucleotides, the CDR3 is TGCGCCAGCAGCCAAGTGCTAGCGGGAGTTGCCGGGGAGCTGTTTTTT.

This clone has just one count. This rearrangement joins TRBV27 to TRBJ2-1; 16 nucleotides align to TRBD2. Germline values: CDR1 MNHEY, CDR2 SMNVEV (reference sequence). V was clipped by 8 bases and J by 4 bases; unmatched bases: 14. The CDR3 runs 19 residues. CDR3 sequence reads: CASHHRGLAGGPGYNEQFF. CDR3 bases: TGTGCCAGCCACCATCGGGGACTAGCGGGAGGGCCCGGGTACAATGAGCAGTTCTTC.

A note on this clone: This CDR3 is also generated by other DNA sequences in the sample. The chain carries TRBV7-9 and TRBJ2-1, with 9 bases matching TRBD2. The CDR3 covers 16 residues. CDR1 and CDR2 (germline): SEHNR, FQNEAQ (reference sequence). Trimming cost V 5 bases and J 0 bases; bases outside gene matches: 5. CDR3 region: CASSPHSGSSYNEQFF. The CDR3 DNA is TGTGCCAGCAGCCCACATAGCGGGAGCTCCTACAATGAGCAGTTCTTC.

The chain's CDR3 is CASRPDSMNTEAFF. The CDR3 DNA sequence: TGTGCCAGCAGGCCCGACAGCATGAACACTGAAGCTTTCTTT. This chain joins TRBV6-5 and TRBJ1-1; perhaps TRBD1 as D (5 bases). The CDR3 covers 14 residues. The ends were cut back, 6 bases at V and 0 bases at J, with 11 bases in the middle. CDR1 is MNHEY and CDR2 is SVGAGI in the germline V gene.

V is TRBV6-5 and J is TRBJ2-1, with D possibly being TRBD2 (6 bases). Germline assignment: CDR1 MNHEY and CDR2 SVGAGI. The CDR3 is 13 residues long. V was cut by 5 bases and J by 9 bases, with 14 bases left in between. This CDR3 is CASSENWGGEQFF. CDR3 in DNA: TGTGCCAGCAGTGAAAACTGGGGAGGTGAGCAGTTCTTC.

The rearrangement links TRBV4-1 to TRBJ2-1; D is perhaps TRBD2 (6 bases). This CDR3 has 17 residues. Germline CDR1 and CDR2: MGHRA and YSYEKL. V lost 0 bases and J 3 bases, leaving 15 bases between the germline ends. The CDR3 loop reads CASSQDPPRGNYNEQFF. CDR3 nucleotides: TGCGCCAGCAGCCAAGATCCCCCCCGCGGGAACTACAATGAGCAGTTCTTC.

The gene calls are TRBV6-1 and TRBJ1-2; 10 bases are shared with TRBD1. The J segment lost 8 bases and the V segment lost 9 bases, leaving 12 bases of the junction unmatched. This CDR3 has 14 residues. Germline lookup yields CDR1 MNHNS and CDR2 SASEGT. The CDR3 reads CASRRQGARWGYTF. The CDR3 DNA reads TGTGCCAGTAGACGACAGGGGGCACGTTGGGGCTACACCTTC.

This chain connects TRBV4-1 to TRBJ1-1, with a weak D call TRBD1 (6 bases). This CDR3 contains 16 residues. The V gene lost 1 base and the J gene lost 2 bases, with 14 bases spanning the gap. In germline, CDR1 is MGHRA, CDR2 YSYEKL. Written as DNA, the CDR3 is TGCGCCAGCAGCCAAGTAAGGGGGGCCCAAAACACTGAAGCTTTCTTT. Its translation is CASSQVRGAQNTEAFF.

This chain uses TRBV7-3 with TRBJ2-3; D perhaps matches TRBD1 (6 bases). There are 14 residues in the CDR3. Germline CDR1 and CDR2: SGHTA and FQGTGA. V was clipped by 5 bases and J by 3 bases, with 12 bases between them. This CDR3 is CASSRQGNTDTQYF. The CDR3 DNA reads TGTGCCAGCAGCCGGCAGGGGAATACAGATACGCAGTATTTT.

The gene calls are TRBV7-6 and TRBJ2-1; possibly TRBD2 for D (6 bases). CDR1 SGHVS and CDR2 FNYEAQ come from the germline V gene. Trimming left V 5 bases short and J 0 bases short, with 14 bases between. The CDR3 has 16 residues. The CDR3 sequence: CASSPRGDFSYNEQFF. In DNA, the CDR3 is TGTGCCAGCAGCCCGAGAGGGGACTTCTCCTACAATGAGCAGTTCTTC.

In DNA form, the CDR3 reads TGTGCCAGCAGCGTAGGTCCTAGCGGGCAAGACTCCTACGAGCAGTACTTC. Its protein product is CASSVGPSGQDSYEQYF. The genes are TRBV9 and TRBJ2-7; TRBD2 matches 8 bases. This CDR3 has 17 amino acids. With 0 bases clipped from V and 0 bases from J, the junction kept 8 bases outside the gene matches. The V gene's germline CDR1 is SGDLS and CDR2 YYNGEE.

V usage is TRBV27 and J usage is TRBJ2-7, with D perhaps matching TRBD1 or TRBD2 (5 bases each). Germline V gene data show CDR1 as MNHEY and CDR2 as SMNVEV (reference sequence). V was pared by 7 bases and J by 2 bases, with 24 bases between. This CDR3 spans 17 amino acids. This CDR3 reads CASTDATGTHTTYEQYF. The CDR3 coding sequence is TGTGCCAGCACCGATGCAACCGGGACCCATACGACCTACGAGCAGTACTTC.

V is TRBV5-6 and J is TRBJ2-7, with 11 bases that match TRBD2. The CDR3 is 16 residues long. V was pared by 0 bases and J by 5 bases, with 7 bases of the junction left unmatched. Germline-derived CDR1 and CDR2 are SGHDT and YYEEEE. The DNA of the CDR3 is TGTGCCAGCAGCTTGGGGGCTAGCGGGAGGTCCCACGAGCAGTACTTC. Its translation: CASSLGASGRSHEQYF.